One sample yielded the 6 T cell receptor beta chains listed below, sequenced in a study of shared clonotypes between healthy human individuals. The assay was immunoSEQ multiplex PCR, and TCRdb's table has in-frame clones only and misses some. The sample has some 500,000 clones, about 96% seen once. Sequencing was performed on naive CD4+ T cells sorted from blood. Subset of the sample: CD45RA+ positively selected. The receptors derive from a young woman in good health.

The rearrangement joins TRBV10-3 to TRBJ2-5, with 13 bases that match TRBD2. V was pared by 2 bases and J by 4 bases, with 1 base of the junction left unmatched. The CDR3 sequence is 15 residues long. CDR1 and CDR2 from the germline V gene are ENHRY and SYGVKD. The CDR3 region is CAISERTSGRETQYF. CDR3 DNA: TGTGCCATCAGTGAGAGGACTAGCGGGAGAGAGACCCAGTACTTC.

The V gene is TRBV28, the J gene TRBJ1-5; D call uncertain. V lost 9 bases and J 0 bases, leaving 9 bases between the germline ends. The CDR3 consists of 13 residues. Per the germline V gene, CDR1 is MDHEN and CDR2 is SYDVKM. CDR3 nucleotide sequence: TGTGCCAGTTGGAGTGATAGCAATCAGCCCCAGCATTTT. Protein sequence: CASWSDSNQPQHF.

This clone was seen only once. The chain links TRBV9 to TRBJ1-1; D not resolved. V gave up 3 bases and J gave up 1 base, with 10 bases separating them. Germline lookup yields CDR1 SGDLS and CDR2 YYNGEE. This CDR3 contains 14 residues. Here the CDR3 reads CASSEYTGNTEAFF. CDR3 nucleotides: TGTGCCAGCAGCGAATATACGGGGAACACTGAAGCTTTCTTT.

V gene TRBV25-1 combines with J gene TRBJ1-6; 9 bases match TRBD1. The germline CDR1 and CDR2 sequences are MGHDK and SYGVNS. CDR3 length: 13 amino acids. Trimming removed 7 bases from V and 6 bases from J; junction bases left unmatched: 1. The CDR3 loop reads CASKGQGNSPLHF. Here the CDR3 DNA reads TGTGCCAGCAAGGGACAGGGTAATTCACCCCTCCACTTT.

The chain joins TRBV14 to TRBJ2-1, with 10 bases aligning to TRBD2. The CDR3 runs to 14 residues. J lost 10 bases, V lost 3 bases, and 6 bases had no gene match. Germline assignment: CDR1 SGHDN and CDR2 FVKESK. The CDR3: CASSHFLTSGEQFF. The DNA of the CDR3 is TGTGCCAGCAGCCACTTCCTGACTAGCGGGGAGCAGTTCTTC.

V and J are TRBV27 and TRBJ2-7; the D is unclear. Between the trimmed V and J ends, which lost 5 bases and 2 bases, there was a span of 10 bases. The CDR3 is 13 amino acids. Germline assignment: CDR1 MNHEY and CDR2 SMNVEV (reference sequence). CDR3 residues: CASSEAPAYEQYF. CDR3 nucleotide sequence: TGTGCCAGCAGTGAGGCGCCCGCCTACGAGCAGTACTTC.